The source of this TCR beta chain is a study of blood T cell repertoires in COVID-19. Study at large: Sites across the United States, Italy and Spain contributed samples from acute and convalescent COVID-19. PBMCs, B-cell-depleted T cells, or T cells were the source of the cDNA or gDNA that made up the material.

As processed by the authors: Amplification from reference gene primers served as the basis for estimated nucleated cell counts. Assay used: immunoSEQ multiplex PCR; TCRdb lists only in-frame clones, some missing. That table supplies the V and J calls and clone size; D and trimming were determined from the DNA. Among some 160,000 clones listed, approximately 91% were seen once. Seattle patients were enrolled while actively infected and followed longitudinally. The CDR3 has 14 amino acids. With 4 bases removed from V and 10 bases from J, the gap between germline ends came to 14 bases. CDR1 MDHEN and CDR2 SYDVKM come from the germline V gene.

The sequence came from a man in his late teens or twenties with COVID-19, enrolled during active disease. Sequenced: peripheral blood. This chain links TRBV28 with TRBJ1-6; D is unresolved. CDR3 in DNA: TGTGCCAGCAGTTCCGTGCCGGTCCAATCACCCCTCCACTTT. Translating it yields CASSSVPVQSPLHF.